The 18 T cell receptor beta chains in this list originate from one sample, sequenced in a study of T-cell memory formation after mild COVID-19. One entry per CDR3 protein results from TCRdb running MiXCR on the 5' RACE reads. The sample records hundreds of thousands of distinct CDR3 sequences, about a fifth being singletons. Sequences were obtained from PBMCs or a T cell subset sorted from them (not recorded which). The receptors were sampled from an adult woman who had mild COVID-19 (a few samples of this study predate the infection). Cell type and time point are not known.

This clonotype was counted only a few times. No conserved phenylalanine or tryptophan ends this CDR3, so it is likely a read error. The limits of the CDR3 on the DNA are not certain, so only TCRdb's listed CDR3 is given. The chain couples TRBV4-3 to TRBJ2-7; the table's D call TRBD1 went unverified against the DNA. The CDR3 has 11 amino acids, counting both end residues. The germline V gene has CDR1 LGHNA and CDR2 YSLEER. The CDR3 loop is CASSQVRTGGL.

This clonotype was picked up a small number of times. The chain uses TRBV5-1 and TRBJ1-1; perhaps TRBD1 as D (5 bases). The germline V and J ends were trimmed by 6 bases and 8 bases, with 26 bases remaining between them. Germline V gene data show CDR1 as SGHRS and CDR2 as YFSETQ. The CDR3 covers 16 residues. The CDR3: CASTPSTANLINEAFF. The CDR3 coding sequence is TGCGCCAGCACCCCTTCGACAGCAAACCTTATAAACGAAGCTTTCTTT.

The rearrangement links TRBV25-1 to TRBJ1-4; D uncertain. This CDR3 comprises 15 residues. V lost 3 bases and J lost 6, with 14 bases in between. CDR1 is MGHDK, CDR2 SYGVNS, per germline. The CDR3 reads CASSDRRGWDEKLFF. The CDR3 DNA reads TGTGCCAGCAGTGACCGTCGTGGCTGGGATGAAAAACTGTTTTTT.

The chain links TRBV9 to TRBJ2-3, with 9 bases fitting TRBD2. Losses at the gene ends were 2 bases for V and 10 bases for J; bases not matched to a gene: 8. CDR3 length equals 14 residues. Germline CDR1 SGDLS, CDR2 YYNGEE. The DNA for the CDR3 is TGTGCCAGCAGCGTTTCTAGCGGGGCCCTTGCGCAGTATTTT. This codes for CASSVSSGALAQYF.

J is TRBJ2-1 and V is TRBV24-1; 7 nucleotides align to TRBD2. This CDR3 comprises 16 residues. Trimming removed 7 bases from V and 0 bases from J; junction bases left unmatched: 8. CDR1 and CDR2 from the germline V gene are KGHDR and SFDVKD. CDR3 bases: TGTGCCACCAGCGGGGAGCGGGACTACTCCTACAATGAGCAGTTCTTC. The encoded protein is CATSGERDYSYNEQFF.

This clonotype showed up just a few times. This chain's CDR3 is CSAKQGARVTEAFF. The CDR3 region has the DNA TGCAGTGCTAAACAGGGGGCGCGAGTCACTGAAGCTTTCTTT. The rearrangement links TRBV20-1 to TRBJ1-1; 9 positions agree with TRBD1. The CDR3 is 14 residues long. Germline trimming cut 4 bases from V and 4 bases from J; bases unmatched to any gene: 7. Per the germline V gene, CDR1 is DFQATT and CDR2 is SNEGSKA (reference sequence).

This clonotype was detected a few times. V gene TRBV20-1 combines with J gene TRBJ2-5, with 12 bases aligning to TRBD2. The germline gives CDR1 DFQATT, CDR2 SNEGSKA (reference sequence). CDR3 length equals 16 residues. The V gene end was trimmed by 5 bases and the J gene end by 1 base; junction bases not matched to a gene: 8. CDR3 in DNA: TGCAGTGCTCACCAAGGACTAGCGGGATCCCAAGAGACCCAGTACTTC. Its translation: CSAHQGLAGSQETQYF.

This clonotype was counted between two and nine times. This sequence joins TRBV5-1 and TRBJ2-1; no clear D. This CDR3 contains 14 residues. Germline V CDR1 and CDR2: SGHRS, YFSETQ. Deletions cut 7 bases from V and 1 base from J, with 12 bases between. CDR3 sequence: CASRSVESYNEQFF. The CDR3 DNA reads TGCGCCAGCCGATCGGTGGAGTCCTACAATGAGCAGTTCTTC.

The chain is built from TRBV9 and TRBJ2-6, with D possibly TRBD1 on 6 matching bases. Germline V CDR1 and CDR2: SGDLS, YYNGEE. V was cut by 0 bases and J by 3 bases, with 7 bases left in between. The CDR3 totals 15 residues. CDR3 residues: CASSVVQGGANVLTF. The CDR3 DNA reads TGTGCCAGCAGCGTAGTACAGGGTGGGGCCAACGTCCTGACTTTC.

A few counts support this clonotype. The chain recombines TRBV5-5 with TRBJ2-7; D unresolved. The CDR3 is 15 amino acids. CDR1 is SGHKS, CDR2 YYEKEE, per germline (reference sequence). The V and J ends lost 1 base and 5 bases respectively, with 16 bases between them. CDR3 coding DNA: TGTGCCAGCAGCTTGATTGGCAACCCTCGGGACGAGCAGTACTTC. Protein sequence: CASSLIGNPRDEQYF.

The chain has TRBV25-1 and TRBJ2-5, with D perhaps matching TRBD1 (5 bases). Trimming removed 7 bases at V and 10 bases at J, with 25 bases between. The length of the CDR3 is 15 residues. Germline-derived CDR1 and CDR2 are MGHDK and SYGVNS. The CDR3 DNA follows: TGTGCCAGCACCATCGACAGCGTTGGGATTGGGGTCCAGTACTTC. Residues: CASTIDSVGIGVQYF.

This clonotype occurred many times. The J gene is TRBJ2-1, the V gene TRBV18, with TRBD2 matching 11 bases. The V gene end was trimmed by 2 bases and the J gene end by 9 bases; junction bases not matched to a gene: 15. CDR1 is KGHSH and CDR2 is LQKENI in the germline V gene. The CDR3 covers 18 residues. CDR3 nucleotides: TGTGCCAGCTCACCAGTTCTTAGCGGGAGGGCCCGCCATGGTGAGCAGTTCTTC. It encodes CASSPVLSGRARHGEQFF.

This clonotype was counted only a few times. The J gene is TRBJ2-3, the V gene TRBV20-1, with 7 bases lining up with TRBD2. Germline trimming cut 1 base from V and 0 bases from J; bases unmatched to any gene: 1. Germline lookup yields CDR1 DFQATT and CDR2 SNEGSKA (reference sequence). The CDR3 extends over 14 amino acids. The CDR3 region is CSARGGGSTDTQYF. The CDR3 nucleotides read TGCAGTGCTAGAGGCGGGGGTAGCACAGATACGCAGTATTTT.

In this sample, this clonotype turned up a few times. The chain uses TRBV7-9 and TRBJ2-3, with D hard to call. This CDR3 spans 15 amino acids. The V and J ends lost 1 base and 0 bases respectively, with 8 bases between them. The germline V gene encodes CDR1 SEHNR and CDR2 FQNEAQ (reference sequence). CDR3 sequence: CASSLVLGSTDTQYF. Written as DNA, the CDR3 is TGTGCCAGCAGCTTAGTCCTGGGGAGCACAGATACGCAGTATTTT.

This clonotype has a handful of counts. The chain uses TRBV6-4 and TRBJ2-7, with 14 positions matching TRBD2. Unmatched junction bases numbered 10, after V lost 6 bases and J lost 6 bases. Germline values: CDR1 MRHNA, CDR2 SNTAGT. This CDR3 contains 16 residues. Written as DNA, the CDR3 is TGTGCCAGCAGCCCCTTTGGACTAGCGGGAGGAGGCGAGCAGTACTTC. It is translated as CASSPFGLAGGGEQYF.

This clonotype was seen more than once but under ten times. This chain connects TRBV12-3 or TRBV12-4 to TRBJ1-2; TRBD1 matches 10 bases. The CDR3 is 15 amino acids. Germline trimming cut 2 bases from V and 7 bases from J; bases unmatched to any gene: 7. CDR3 nucleotides: TGTGCCAGCAGTTTACGCGGGACAGGGGACGGTGGCTACACCTTC. This codes for CASSLRGTGDGGYTF.

This clonotype was picked up a small number of times. The chain links TRBV20-1 to TRBJ2-1; TRBD2 aligns across 8 bases. The trim removed 6 bases at V and 2 bases at J, leaving 12 bases unmatched. The germline CDR1 and CDR2 sequences are DFQATT and SNEGSKA (reference sequence). The CDR3 has 16 amino acids. CDR3 region: CSASLSGSIPYNEQFF. CDR3 DNA: TGCAGTGCCTCCCTCAGCGGGAGCATCCCCTACAATGAGCAGTTCTTC.

This clonotype turned up a few times. The chain employs TRBV7-2 and TRBJ2-2; D is uncertain. The germline V and J ends were trimmed by 3 bases and 4 bases, with 6 bases remaining between them. CDR3 length: 13 amino acids. CDR1 and CDR2 from the germline V gene are SGHTA and FQGNSA. CDR3 sequence: CASSFMSTGELFF. CDR3 coding DNA: TGTGCCAGCAGCTTTATGAGCACCGGGGAGCTGTTTTTT. Based on the CDR3 plus reference TRBV7-2 and TRBJ2-2, the full variable domain is GAGVSQSPSNKVTEKGKDVELRCDPISGHTALYWYRQSLGQGLEFLIYFQGNSAPDKSGLPSDRFSAERTGGSVSTLTIQRTQQEDSAVYLCASSFMSTGELFFGEGSRLTVL.